The T cell receptor (beta chain) described here comes from a study of blood T cell repertoires in COVID-19. Study summary: The United States, Italy and Spain provided the acute and convalescent COVID-19 samples. PBMCs, B-cell-depleted T cells, or T cells provided the cDNA or gDNA that made up the material.

Enrolment of Seattle patients took place during active infection, and they were followed longitudinally. TCRdb's table, derived via immunoSEQ multiplex PCR, lists solely in-frame clones and lacks some. Of under 450,000 clones in the sample, around 88% were seen once. The sequenced sample consisted of peripheral blood. This TCR was recovered from a woman in her forties or fifties with COVID-19, enrolled during active disease.

For the CDR3, the DNA is TGTGCCAGCAGTTCGCTAGGACGGGGTAGTAGCAATCAGCCCCAGCATTTT. As protein: CASSSLGRGSSNQPQHF. The chain recombines TRBV27 with TRBJ1-5; D gene ambiguous. The CDR3 extends over 17 amino acids. Germline V gene sequence: CDR1 MNHEY, CDR2 SMNVEV (reference sequence). Between the trimmed V and J ends, which lost 4 bases and 0 bases, there was a span of 16 bases.